Here is one TCR beta chain with its context. The sample belongs to a study of shared clonotypes between healthy human individuals. The CDR3 covers 14 residues. V gave up 1 base and J gave up 5 bases; unmatched junction bases: 3. Germline CDR1 reads MGHDK; CDR2 reads SYGVNS. TCRdb keeps only in-frame clones here, not all; method: immunoSEQ multiplex PCR. The repertoire holds around 2.5 million clones, with approximately 94% as singletons. The chain links TRBV25-1 to TRBJ2-7; the match to TRBD1 covers 9 bases. The TCR was taken from a young man in good health. Some clones in this sample may be carry-over from other donors' samples. Sequencing used naive CD4+ T cells from PBMCs. The subset is: CD45RA+ positively selected. CDR3 bases: TGTGCCAGCAGTGAATCCGACAGGGGGGACGAGCAGTACTTC. This encodes CASSESDRGDEQYF.